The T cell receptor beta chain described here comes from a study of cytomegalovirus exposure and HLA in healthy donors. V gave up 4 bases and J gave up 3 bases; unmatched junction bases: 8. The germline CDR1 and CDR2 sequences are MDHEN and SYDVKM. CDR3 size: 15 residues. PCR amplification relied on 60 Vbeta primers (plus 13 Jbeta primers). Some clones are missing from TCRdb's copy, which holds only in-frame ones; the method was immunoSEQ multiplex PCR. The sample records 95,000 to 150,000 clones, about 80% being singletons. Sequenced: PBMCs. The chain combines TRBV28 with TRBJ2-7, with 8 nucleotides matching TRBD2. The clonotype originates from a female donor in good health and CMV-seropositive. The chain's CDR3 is CASSSPGAGGYEQYF. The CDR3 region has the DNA TGTGCCAGCAGTTCCCCAGGGGCGGGGGGCTACGAGCAGTACTTC.